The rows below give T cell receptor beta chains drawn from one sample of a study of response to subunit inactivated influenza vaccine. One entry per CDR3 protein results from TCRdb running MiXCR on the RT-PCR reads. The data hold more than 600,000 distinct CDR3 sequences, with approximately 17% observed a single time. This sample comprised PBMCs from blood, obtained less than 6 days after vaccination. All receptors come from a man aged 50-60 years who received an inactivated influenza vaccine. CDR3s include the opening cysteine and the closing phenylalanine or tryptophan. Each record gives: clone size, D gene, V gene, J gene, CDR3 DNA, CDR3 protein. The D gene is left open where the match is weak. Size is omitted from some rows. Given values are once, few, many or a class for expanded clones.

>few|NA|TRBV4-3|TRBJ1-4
TGCGCCAGCAGCCAAGAGCAACGAAATGAAAAACTGTTTTTT
CASSQEQRNEKLFF
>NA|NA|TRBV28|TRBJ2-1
TGTGCCAGCAGTTCCCTGCCAGCTGGCTCCTACAATGAGCAGTTCTTC
CASSSLPAGSYNEQFF
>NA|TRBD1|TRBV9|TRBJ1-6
TGTGCCAGCAGCACAGGGGTAAATTCACCCCTCCACTTT
CASSTGVNSPLHF
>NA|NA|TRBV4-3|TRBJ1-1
TGCGCCAGCAGCCAAGAGGATACGGTCGGGGCCACTGAAGCTTTCTTT
CASSQEDTVGATEAFF
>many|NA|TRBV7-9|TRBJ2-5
TGTGCCAGCAGCTCAACGGGGGGCTATGAGACCCAGTACTTC
CASSSTGGYETQYF
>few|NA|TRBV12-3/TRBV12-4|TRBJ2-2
TGTGCCAGCAGTTTTCTCGGAGGAGCGACCGGGGAGCTGTTTTTT
CASSFLGGATGELFF
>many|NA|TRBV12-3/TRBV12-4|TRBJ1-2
TGTGCCAGCAGTTCCATGCTCTATGGCTACACCTTC
CASSSMLYGYTF
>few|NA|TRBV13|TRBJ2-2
TGTGCCAGCAGCTTATGGCCTTCCTCGAACACCGGGGAGCTGTTTTTT
CASSLWPSSNTGELFF
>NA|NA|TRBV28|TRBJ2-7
TGTGCCAGCAGTTTAACCACAGGGATTGACTACGAGCAGTACTTC
CASSLTTGIDYEQYF
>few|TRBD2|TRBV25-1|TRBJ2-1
TGTGCCAGCAGTGAATCCCCCCCGTATAGCGGGAGCTCCTACAATGAGCAGTTCTTC
CASSESPPYSGSSYNEQFF
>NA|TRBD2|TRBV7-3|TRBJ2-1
TGTGCCAGCAGCTCCACCCGCCCGGGACTAGCGGGAGGGGCTGAGCAGTTCTTC
CASSSTRPGLAGGAEQFF
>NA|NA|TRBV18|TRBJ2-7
TGTGCCAGCTCACCAGGCCGGGTGGACGAAGGATCCTACGAGCAGTACTTC
CASSPGRVDEGSYEQYF
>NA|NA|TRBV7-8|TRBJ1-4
TGTGCCAGCAGCTTAGTTGGAGGGGTCCGCGAAAAACTGTTTTTT
CASSLVGGVREKLFF